Below, 8 T cell receptor beta chains from the same sample are listed, as sequenced in a study of cytomegalovirus exposure and HLA in healthy donors. 13 Jbeta primers and 60 Vbeta primers were used for the PCR. Using immunoSEQ multiplex PCR, the repertoire was profiled, and TCRdb retains in-frame clones only, with some absent. The table lists about 130,000 clones, approximately 80% of them singletons. The sequenced sample was PBMCs. The receptors were sampled from a man in his thirties or forties in good health and CMV-seronegative.

This chain connects TRBV6-5 to TRBJ1-6; D may be TRBD1 (6 bases). The CDR3 is made up of 14 amino acids. Germline CDR1 and CDR2: MNHEY and SVGAGI. Trimming removed 4 bases from V and 6 bases from J, with 10 bases in between. The CDR3 is CASSSLGGNSPLHF. In DNA, the CDR3 is TGTGCCAGCAGTTCCCTAGGGGGTAATTCACCCCTCCACTTT.

The rearrangement links TRBV5-1 to TRBJ1-5; D is uncertain. V was cut by 4 bases and J by 0 bases, with 11 bases left in between. The germline V gene has CDR1 SGHRS and CDR2 YFSETQ. The CDR3 is 15 residues long. CDR3 amino acids: CASSPTDYSNQPQHF. CDR3 sequence (DNA): TGCGCCAGCAGCCCAACAGATTATAGCAATCAGCCCCAGCATTTT.

The chain carries TRBV7-2 and TRBJ2-1, with 10 positions matching TRBD2. Germline CDR1 SGHTA, CDR2 FQGNSA. The CDR3 is 13 residues long. The V gene end was trimmed by 5 bases and the J gene end by 9 bases; junction bases not matched to a gene: 4. In DNA form, the CDR3 reads TGTGCCAGCAGCATACTAGCGGGAACTGAGCAGTTCTTC. It translates to CASSILAGTEQFF.

V usage is TRBV19 and J usage is TRBJ2-2; D is perhaps TRBD1 (5 bases). Germline V gives CDR1 LNHDA, CDR2 SQIVND (reference sequence). This CDR3 contains 14 residues. Deletions cut 5 bases from V and 8 bases from J, with 15 bases between. The CDR3 reads CASSVPRGSGELFF. CDR3 bases: TGTGCCAGTAGTGTTCCAAGGGGTAGTGGGGAGCTGTTTTTT.

The genes are TRBV28 and TRBJ1-3, with TRBD1 matching 7 bases. This CDR3 spans 15 amino acids. Germline trimming cut 6 bases from V and 0 bases from J; bases unmatched to any gene: 5. Germline V lookup: CDR1 MDHEN, CDR2 SYDVKM. This CDR3 reads CASSPGTVSGNTIYF. For the CDR3, the DNA is TGTGCCAGCAGCCCCGGGACAGTCTCTGGAAACACCATATATTTT.

CDR3 loop: CAWSQRGVYTGELFF. The CDR3 DNA is TGTGCCTGGAGTCAACGGGGGGTTTACACCGGGGAGCTGTTTTTT. The J gene is TRBJ2-2, the V gene TRBV30; TRBD2 matches at 7 bases. Looked up from germline, CDR1 is GTSNPN and CDR2 is SVGIG (reference sequence). V dropped 2 bases and J dropped 3; count of bases not matched to a gene: 6. This CDR3 has 15 residues.

This clone turned up a few times. This CDR3 is also generated by other DNA sequences in the sample. The chain employs TRBV19 and TRBJ1-1; D unclear. CDR1 and CDR2 (germline): LNHDA, SQIVND (reference sequence). The V end was cut by 6 bases, the J end by 0 bases, with 8 bases between. This CDR3 spans 13 amino acids. CDR3 amino acids: CASSPYMNTEAFF. Written as DNA, the CDR3 is TGTGCCAGTAGCCCTTACATGAACACTGAAGCTTTCTTT.

The rearrangement joins TRBV11-2 to TRBJ2-5; 9 bases fit TRBD2. Trimming at V came to 4 bases and at J to 5 bases, leaving 11 bases not matched to a gene. This CDR3 contains 16 residues. CDR1 is SGHAT, CDR2 FQNNGV, per germline. CDR3 nucleotides: TGTGCCAGCAGCTATTGGACTAGCGCTGACATGGAGACCCAGTACTTC. Its translation: CASSYWTSADMETQYF.